This TCR beta chain was sequenced during a study of immune evolution from preneoplasia to lung adenocarcinoma. The study, taken as a whole, reports: Highest clonality occurred in KRAS-mutant, not EGFR-mutant or double wild-type, nodules. Top clone frequencies peaked in normal lung, apparently declining through invasive adenocarcinoma.

Nucleic acids came from premalignant or tumor cells enriched by macro-dissection. The CDR3 runs to 13 residues. V lost 4 bases, J lost 11 bases, and 6 bases stayed unmatched. Germline CDR1 reads SGDLS; CDR2 reads YYNGEE. Profiling relied on immunoSEQ multiplex PCR, and the TCRdb table lists in-frame clones only, not all of them. The sample lists more than 9,000 clones, roughly 82% occurring once. To note about this clone: The antigen is undetermined.

The source material was FFPE minimally invasive lung adenocarcinoma tissue. The genes are TRBV9 and TRBJ1-6; TRBD1 matches at 7 bases. The receptor was isolated from a person aged 65 to 85 with lung adenocarcinoma. The CDR3 protein is CASSPRQGTPLHF. As DNA, the CDR3 is TGTGCCAGCAGCCCCCGACAGGGAACACCCCTCCACTTT.